The present T cell receptor beta chain was sequenced within a study of T cells in localized non-small cell lung cancer. Broader study findings: Longer overall survival was seen with higher T cell density measured in blood.

With respect to this clone: Its antigen is unidentified.

Sequencing was performed with immunoSEQ multiplex PCR; in TCRdb, only in-frame clones are kept and a portion is missing. The data hold about 53,000 clones, with around four fifths observed a single time. CDR1 and CDR2 (germline): MNHNY, SVGAGI (reference sequence). Deletions cut 7 bases from V and 3 bases from J, with 19 bases between. CDR3 size: 15 residues. This specimen consisted of peripheral blood mononuclear cells, obtained before any cancer treatment. The sequence was collected from a man between 40 and 70 years old with stage III lung adenocarcinoma. The J gene is TRBJ2-7, the V gene TRBV6-6; tentatively, D is TRBD1 or TRBD2 (9 bases each). The CDR3 nucleotides read TGTGCCAGCAAGGCGGGAGGGACAGGGTACTACGAGCAGTACTTC. Amino acid sequence: CASKAGGTGYYEQYF.